Below, 28 T cell receptor beta chains from the same sample are listed, as sequenced in a study of shared clonotypes between healthy human individuals. CD45RO-negative cells were positively selected for CCR7, leaving out terminally differentiated effector memory CD45RA+ cells. Using immunoSEQ multiplex PCR, the repertoire was profiled, and TCRdb retains in-frame clones only, with some absent. Of fewer than 800,000 clones listed, about 91% are singletons. Sequencing was done on a sample of naive CD8+ T cells sorted from blood. The receptors were gathered from a man aged 25 to 40 in good health.

The J gene is TRBJ1-1, the V gene TRBV27; TRBD1 might be the D (5 bases). Germline-derived CDR1 and CDR2 are MNHEY and SMNVEV (reference sequence). This CDR3 region has 12 residues. With 4 bases removed from V and 8 bases from J, the gap between germline ends came to 11 bases. CDR3 sequence (DNA): TGTGCCAGCAGTTCATTGGGGGGAGAAGCTTTCTTT. It yields the protein CASSSLGGEAFF.

The V and J genes are TRBV28 and TRBJ1-2; no clear D. V lost 3 bases and J 4 bases, leaving 12 bases between the germline ends. The germline CDR1 and CDR2 sequences are MDHEN and SYDVKM. This CDR3 comprises 14 residues. The CDR3 here is CASSFRGLGYGYTF. CDR3 bases: TGTGCCAGCAGTTTTCGGGGTTTGGGCTATGGCTACACCTTC.

Turning to this clone: The identical CDR3 is also encoded by other nucleotide sequences in the sample. The V call is TRBV5-1, the J call TRBJ1-1; possibly TRBD1 for D (6 bases). The CDR3 consists of 15 residues. Germline CDR1 is SGHRS and CDR2 is YFSETQ. Trimming took off 0 bases at V and 0 bases at J, with 9 bases between the two ends. CDR3 in DNA: TGCGCCAGCAGCTTGGGTCAGGGGTTGAACACTGAAGCTTTCTTT. Translation gives CASSLGQGLNTEAFF.

This chain connects TRBV27 to TRBJ2-3; 13 nucleotides agree with TRBD2. V trimming: 6 bases; J trimming: 3 bases; junction bases outside the gene matches: 9. Germline values: CDR1 MNHEY, CDR2 SMNVEV (reference sequence). This CDR3 has 17 residues. The CDR3 region is CASRSRTSGSFTDTQYF. The CDR3 DNA reads TGTGCCAGCAGGAGCCGGACTAGCGGGAGTTTTACAGATACGCAGTATTTT.

V and J are TRBV9 and TRBJ2-1; 9 nucleotides align to TRBD2. The V gene end was trimmed by 0 bases and the J gene end by 0 bases; junction bases not matched to a gene: 4. This CDR3 is built from 17 residues. The germline V gene encodes CDR1 SGDLS and CDR2 YYNGEE. The CDR3, as DNA: TGTGCCAGCAGCGTAGCTGGCGGGAGGGCCTCCTACAATGAGCAGTTCTTC. Translated: CASSVAGGRASYNEQFF.

The V call is TRBV9, the J call TRBJ2-6; TRBD1 aligns across 8 bases. This CDR3 is 18 amino acids long. J was trimmed by 4 bases and V by 2 bases; bases with no gene match: 11. CDR1 and CDR2 from the germline V gene are SGDLS and YYNGEE. DNA for the CDR3: TGTGCCAGCAGCGTGTTTGCAGGGGGCGGCTCGGGGGCCAACGTCCTGACTTTC. It encodes CASSVFAGGGSGANVLTF.

The gene calls are TRBV27 and TRBJ2-7, with 11 bases aligning to TRBD2. Per the germline V gene, CDR1 is MNHEY and CDR2 is SMNVEV (reference sequence). The CDR3 covers 15 residues. Trimming removed 4 bases from V and 1 base from J; junction bases left unmatched: 3. CDR3 in DNA: TGTGCCAGCAGTTGGGGACTAGCGGCTTCCTACGAGCAGTACTTC. It yields the protein CASSWGLAASYEQYF.

Here the CDR3 DNA reads TGTGCCAGCAGAGAACCCAACAATGCCAATCAGCCCCAGCATTTT. Protein product: CASREPNNANQPQHF. This rearrangement joins TRBV28 to TRBJ1-5, with no clear D. The CDR3 has 15 residues. The V and J ends lost 6 bases and 3 bases respectively, with 15 bases between them. The germline V gene has CDR1 MDHEN and CDR2 SYDVKM.

The chain carries TRBV19 and TRBJ2-7; possible D gene TRBD2, 5 bases. This CDR3 is built from 14 residues. Germline-derived CDR1 and CDR2 are LNHDA and SQIVND (reference sequence). The V end lost 5 bases, the J end lost 2 bases, and 13 bases lay between the germline ends. The CDR3 DNA follows: TGTGCCAGTAGTTTAGGCGGAGGTCCCTACGAGCAGTACTTC. Its protein product is CASSLGGGPYEQYF.

The chain carries TRBV14 and TRBJ2-1, with D tentatively TRBD1 (6 bases). The CDR3 extends over 14 amino acids. Germline V gene sequence: CDR1 SGHDN, CDR2 FVKESK. Deletions cut 1 base from V and 9 bases from J, with 13 bases between. CDR3 DNA: TGTGCCAGCAGCCAAGTACAGGGAATCGGTGAGCAGTTCTTC. Translation gives CASSQVQGIGEQFF. Full variable domain (rest looked up from reference TRBV14 and TRBJ2-1): EAGVTQFPSHSVIEKGQTVTLRCDPISGHDNLYWYRRVMGKEIKFLLHFVKESKQDESGMPNNRFLAERTGGTYSTLKVQPAELEDSGVYFCASSQVQGIGEQFFGPGTRLTVL.

The genes are TRBV19 and TRBJ2-3; D may be TRBD1 or TRBD2 (5 bases each). The CDR3 is 12 residues long. V shed 8 bases and J shed 2 bases, with 8 bases lying between them. Germline V lookup: CDR1 LNHDA, CDR2 SQIVND (reference sequence). The CDR3 loop reads CASWDPTDTQYF. CDR3 sequence (DNA): TGTGCCAGTTGGGACCCCACAGATACGCAGTATTTT.

The genes are TRBV5-8 and TRBJ2-5, with TRBD2 identical over 10 bases. The CDR3 is made up of 15 amino acids. V was pared by 4 bases and J by 0 bases, with 3 bases of the junction left unmatched. Germline values: CDR1 SGHTS, CDR2 YDEGEE. In DNA form, the CDR3 reads TGTGCCAGCAGCACCGGGACTAGCGACCAAGAGACCCAGTACTTC. This codes for CASSTGTSDQETQYF.

CDR3 in DNA: TGTGCCAGCAGCGAGGGACCTCTATACGATAGCAATCAGCCCCAGCATTTT. It is translated as CASSEGPLYDSNQPQHF. The rearrangement links TRBV11-2 to TRBJ1-5; possibly TRBD1 for D (5 bases). The CDR3 totals 17 residues. V was pared by 5 bases and J by 0 bases, with 17 bases between. Per germline, CDR1 SGHAT and CDR2 FQNNGV.

The J gene is TRBJ2-1, the V gene TRBV7-9; weak D call: TRBD2 (5 bases). Germline lookup yields CDR1 SEHNR and CDR2 FQNEAQ (reference sequence). V lost 3 bases to trimming and J lost 7 bases, with 7 bases between them. This CDR3 region has 12 residues. In DNA, the CDR3 is TGTGCCAGCAGCTTTCCGGGGAATGAGCAGTTCTTC. As protein: CASSFPGNEQFF.

The chain links TRBV5-1 to TRBJ2-1; D might be TRBD1 or TRBD2, each matching 5 bases. Germline CDR1 and CDR2: SGHRS and YFSETQ. CDR3 length: 15 residues. Trimming pared 7 bases from V and 7 bases from J, leaving 21 bases between. CDR3: CASQLNWGSLNEQFF. The CDR3 bases are TGCGCCAGCCAGCTAAATTGGGGGTCATTGAATGAGCAGTTCTTC.

The V gene is TRBV2, the J gene TRBJ1-2, with D unclear. This CDR3 contains 14 residues. V lost 7 bases and J 0 bases, leaving 12 bases between the germline ends. Germline assignment: CDR1 SNHLY and CDR2 FYNNEI. The DNA for the CDR3 is TGTGCCAGCATGCAGGCCGGAGCTAACTATGGCTACACCTTC. Protein product: CASMQAGANYGYTF. Full variable domain (missing parts from reference TRBV2 and TRBJ1-2): EPEVTQTPSHQVTQMGQEVILRCVPISNHLYFYWYRQILGQKVEFLVSFYNNEISEKSEIFDDQFSVERPDGSNFTLKIRSTKLEDSAMYFCASMQAGANYGYTFGSGTRLTVV.

This chain joins TRBV9 and TRBJ2-7, with D possibly matching TRBD2 (7 bases). The CDR3 runs 16 residues. Trimming took 4 bases from V and 2 from J, leaving 19 bases between them. Germline CDR1 is SGDLS and CDR2 is YYNGEE. The CDR3 DNA reads as TGTGCCAGCAGCACCCTAGGGGGAGGGTCCACCTACGAGCAGTACTTC. Translated: CASSTLGGGSTYEQYF.

V gene TRBV5-1 combines with J gene TRBJ2-4; tentative D call: TRBD1 (6 bases). This CDR3 contains 14 residues. The germline V gene encodes CDR1 SGHRS and CDR2 YFSETQ. V lost 3 bases and J lost 2, with 9 bases in between. The CDR3 is CASSYGQPKNIQYF. The CDR3 nucleotides are TGCGCCAGCAGCTACGGACAGCCCAAAAACATTCAGTACTTC. Supplemented by reference TRBV5-1 and TRBJ2-4, the full variable domain reads KAGVTQTPRYLIKTRGQQVTLSCSPISGHRSVSWYQQTPGQGLQFLFEYFSETQRNKGNFPGRFSGRQFSNSRSEMNVSTLELGDSALYLCASSYGQPKNIQYFGAGTRLSVL.

This clone was counted once. This rearrangement joins TRBV5-6 to TRBJ1-2, with a possible D match to TRBD1 (6 bases). Germline V gene data show CDR1 as SGHDT and CDR2 as YYEEEE. With 6 bases removed from V and 10 bases from J, the gap between germline ends came to 19 bases. The CDR3 has 13 amino acids. The CDR3 protein is CASTGARGVDYTF. In nucleotides, the CDR3 is TGTGCCAGCACCGGTGCCAGGGGAGTTGACTACACCTTC.

This clone was observed many times. In the same sample, other DNA sequences code for this CDR3. The V and J genes are TRBV11-2 and TRBJ2-7, with a possible D match to TRBD2 (6 bases). Germline V CDR1 and CDR2: SGHAT, FQNNGV. With 3 bases removed from V and 3 bases from J, the gap between germline ends came to 12 bases. The CDR3 totals 14 residues. The CDR3 nucleotides are TGTGCCAGCAGCTTTTTTAGCGGCAGCTACGAGCAGTACTTC. It specifies CASSFFSGSYEQYF.

The V and J genes are TRBV20-1 and TRBJ2-1, with D unresolved. In germline, CDR1 is DFQATT, CDR2 SNEGSKA (reference sequence). The CDR3 consists of 11 residues. Deletions cut 5 bases from V and 4 bases from J, with 6 bases between. The CDR3 protein is CSADRYNEQFF. In nucleotides, the CDR3 is TGCAGTGCTGACCGATACAATGAGCAGTTCTTC.

The V call is TRBV7-9, the J call TRBJ1-4; no definite D call. The CDR3 runs to 15 residues. Germline V gives CDR1 SEHNR, CDR2 FQNEAQ (reference sequence). Trimming stripped 3 bases from V and 4 bases from J, with 12 bases between. The CDR3 protein is CASSFPPPYNEKLFF. The CDR3 region has the DNA TGTGCCAGCAGCTTTCCCCCCCCCTATAATGAAAAACTGTTTTTT.

DNA for the CDR3: TGCGCCAGCAGCCAAGAGAGGTCAGGACAGGGTATGGAGGCTTTCTTT. It is translated as CASSQERSGQGMEAFF. The rearrangement uses TRBV4-3 and TRBJ1-1; 8 nucleotides agree with TRBD1. The germline V gene encodes CDR1 LGHNA and CDR2 YSLEER. This CDR3 comprises 16 residues. V trimming: 0 bases; J trimming: 11 bases; junction bases outside the gene matches: 14.

This clone appeared a single time. In nucleotides, the CDR3 is TGTGCCAGCAGTTTATTGGGTTTTTTCAACACTGAAGCTTTCTTT. Its translation: CASSLLGFFNTEAFF. The gene calls are TRBV28 and TRBJ1-1; D is uncertain. The CDR3 sequence is 15 residues long. The germline V and J ends were trimmed by 1 base and 2 bases, with 11 bases remaining between them. The germline gives CDR1 MDHEN, CDR2 SYDVKM.

The V gene is TRBV11-3, the J gene TRBJ2-5; 9 nucleotides agree with TRBD1. J was trimmed by 2 bases and V by 5 bases; bases with no gene match: 6. The CDR3 loop spans 15 amino acids. The germline V gene encodes CDR1 SGHNT and CDR2 YENEEA. CDR3 nucleotide sequence: TGTGCCAGCAGCAGGGGACAGGGTGCTCAAGAGACCCAGTACTTC. This encodes CASSRGQGAQETQYF.

In its sample, this clone was seen a few times. V gene TRBV19 combines with J gene TRBJ2-5; TRBD1 matches at 10 bases. V lost 7 bases to trimming and J lost 9 bases; unmatched junction nucleotides: 11. Germline loops: CDR1 LNHDA, CDR2 SQIVND (reference sequence). The CDR3 length is 14 residues. CDR3 DNA: TGTGCCAGTAATGCGACAGGGGGCAAAGGAGCCCAGTACTTC. This codes for CASNATGGKGAQYF. The full variable domain, rest sourced from reference TRBV19 and TRBJ2-5, is DGGITQSPKYLFRKEGQNVTLSCEQNLNHDAMYWYRQDPGQGLRLIYYSQIVNDFQKGDIAEGYSVSREKKESFPLTVTSAQKNPTAFYLCASNATGGKGAQYFGPGTRLLVL.

The chain is built from TRBV13 and TRBJ2-5; 7 bases match TRBD2. There are 16 residues in the CDR3. Per germline, CDR1 PRHDT and CDR2 FYEKMQ (reference sequence). After removal of 8 bases from V and 0 bases from J, the junction contained 12 bases not matched to a gene. CDR3: CASPIGGIGDQETQYF. The CDR3 coding sequence is TGTGCCAGCCCTATCGGGGGGATCGGGGACCAAGAGACCCAGTACTTC.

V and J are TRBV27 and TRBJ1-1; D is unresolved. CDR1 and CDR2 (germline): MNHEY, SMNVEV (reference sequence). Trimming cost V 2 bases and J 2 bases, with 12 bases left between them. This CDR3 region has 15 residues. DNA of the CDR3: TGTGCCAGCAGTTTAGGAAGACGGGCCAACACTGAAGCTTTCTTT. Amino acids: CASSLGRRANTEAFF.